The source of this T cell receptor (beta chain) is a study of blood T cell repertoires in COVID-19 (dated by TCRdb to 2018 to 2021). Regarding the complete study: Collaborator samples came from the United States, Italy and Spain and covered acute and convalescent phases of COVID-19. Samples were obtained from the ongoing ImmuneRACE study (first 160 participants) and from about 1,300 subjects provided by 6 global collaborators. HLA class I and class II types, where available, came from metadata supplied by the sample provider rather than from assay-based typing. The material from the prospective study consisted of cDNA or gDNA derived from T cells, B-cell-depleted T cells, or PBMCs. Subjects who had been exposed to COVID-19, were actively infected with it, or had recovered from it provided the deeply sampled blood TCRbeta repertoires that made up the dataset. The sample metadata nearly always contained a de-identified subject ID, COVID-19 status, age in years and sex. A freely available public database, intended as a resource for researchers studying the immune response to SARS-CoV-2, is where the repertoires were released. General findings and caveats noted by the study authors: The quantity of clinical and demographic metadata differed by source and by participant and was supplied without curation.

TCRbeta CDR3 regions were amplified from genomic DNA using the immunoSEQ Assay, a bias-controlled multiplex PCR. Under the source paper's analysis protocol: The number of nucleated cells in each sample was estimated from the amplification of reference gene primers within the assay. To quantify the absolute abundance of each unique TCRbeta CDR3 rearrangement, sequence reads were collapsed and filtered. Productive Simpson clonality was computed per sample as the square root of Simpson's diversity index over productive rearrangements. TCRdb took this table from immuneACCESS and kept in-frame rearrangements with V and J called. Such tables lack part of the clones; where checked against another copy, unresolved V genes explain under half of the gap, and the rest is unexplained. The DNA was the basis for D and trimming; V, J and clone size are from that table. This sample gives some 180,000 clones in total; 83% of them show up just once. About 2% of the sample is in the top ten clones.

Collaborating institutions collected whole blood in K2EDTA tubes following their own protocols. For TCRbeta analysis, collaborators shipped samples in one of three forms: frozen whole blood, isolated PBMCs, or DNA extracted from either of those sample types. Notes on this clone: What this receptor recognizes is not known. No much larger clonotype is one base removed from it; base qualities were not supplied.

Trimming costs V 2 bases and J 3 bases, and their ends lie 11 bases apart. The CDR3 holds 15 amino acids from the cysteine to the phenylalanine. The read is trimmed to its CDR3 DNA, 45 bases read in frame from base 1. CDR1 and CDR2 (SGHVS, FNYEAQ) derive from the germline V gene. This TCR derives from a woman of 80 years or more with acute or convalescent COVID-19. Sample: peripheral blood. The chain was built from TRBV7-6 and TRBJ1-3, with no reliable assignment of the D segment. The CDR3 protein is CASSLQAGLGNTIYF. The DNA sequence follows: TGTGCCAGCAGCTTACAGGCTGGGCTTGGAAACACCATATATTTT.